Below are 4 T cell receptor beta chains sequenced from a single sample in a study of blood T cell repertoires in COVID-19. The repertoire was sequenced with immunoSEQ multiplex PCR; TCRdb's copy has only in-frame clones and lacks some. Among 190,000 or so clones, 80% to 90% were seen once, and the ten largest hold 0.8% to 1%. Source material: peripheral blood. Every receptor here comes from a woman aged 18-29 years who had recovered from COVID-19.

The chain employs TRBV6-2 or TRBV6-3 and TRBJ2-7; 8 bases are shared with TRBD1. The CDR3 is made up of 15 amino acids. Germline trimming cut 4 bases from V and 0 bases from J; bases unmatched to any gene: 5. Germline CDR1 is MNHEY and CDR2 is SVGEGT. CDR3 sequence (DNA): TGTGCCAGCAGTTCGGACAGGGAGGCCTCCTACGAGCAGTACTTC. Translated, it gives CASSSDREASYEQYF.

This clone is a singleton in its sample. The junction and the germline gene differ at one end; a read error may be behind it. The chain has TRBV11-2 and TRBJ1-1; D unclear. The germline gives CDR1 SGHAT, CDR2 FQNNGV. The CDR3 runs 14 residues. The CDR3 nucleotides are TGTGCCAGCCGCTTCACGGGGTTGAACACTGAAGCTTTCTTT. Amino acid sequence: CASRFTGLNTEAFF.

This sequence joins TRBV7-2 and TRBJ1-1; D might be TRBD1 (6 bases). V was cut by 5 bases and J by 0 bases, with 16 bases left in between. Germline assignment: CDR1 SGHTA and CDR2 FQGNSA. CDR3 length: 16 residues. CDR3 loop: CASSAQTGGMNTEAFF. The CDR3 nucleotides read TGTGCCAGCAGCGCCCAGACAGGAGGCATGAACACTGAAGCTTTCTTT.

The chain joins TRBV24-1 to TRBJ2-3, with unresolved D. The CDR3 runs to 15 residues. Trimming cost V 5 bases and J 2 bases, with 13 bases left between them. Per the germline V gene, CDR1 is KGHDR and CDR2 is SFDVKD. The CDR3 bases are TGTGCCACCAGTGCGATCGGCGGAAACACAGATACGCAGTATTTT. It encodes CATSAIGGNTDTQYF.